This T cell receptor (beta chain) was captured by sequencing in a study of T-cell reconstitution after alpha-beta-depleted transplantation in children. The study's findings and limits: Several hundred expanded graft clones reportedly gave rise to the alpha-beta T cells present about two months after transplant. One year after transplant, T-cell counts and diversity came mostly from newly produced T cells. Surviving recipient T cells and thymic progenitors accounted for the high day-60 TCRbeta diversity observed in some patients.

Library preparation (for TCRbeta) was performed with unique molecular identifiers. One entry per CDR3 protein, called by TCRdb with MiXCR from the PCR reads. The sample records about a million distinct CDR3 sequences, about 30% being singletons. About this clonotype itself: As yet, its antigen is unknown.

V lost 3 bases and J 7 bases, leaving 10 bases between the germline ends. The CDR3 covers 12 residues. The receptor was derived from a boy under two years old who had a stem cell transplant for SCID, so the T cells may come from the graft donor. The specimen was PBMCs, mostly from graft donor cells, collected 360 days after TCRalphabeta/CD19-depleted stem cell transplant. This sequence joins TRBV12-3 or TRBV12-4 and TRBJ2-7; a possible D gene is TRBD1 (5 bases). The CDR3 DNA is TGTGCCAGCAGTTTGACCCCAGGGGAGCAGTACTTC. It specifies CASSLTPGEQYF.